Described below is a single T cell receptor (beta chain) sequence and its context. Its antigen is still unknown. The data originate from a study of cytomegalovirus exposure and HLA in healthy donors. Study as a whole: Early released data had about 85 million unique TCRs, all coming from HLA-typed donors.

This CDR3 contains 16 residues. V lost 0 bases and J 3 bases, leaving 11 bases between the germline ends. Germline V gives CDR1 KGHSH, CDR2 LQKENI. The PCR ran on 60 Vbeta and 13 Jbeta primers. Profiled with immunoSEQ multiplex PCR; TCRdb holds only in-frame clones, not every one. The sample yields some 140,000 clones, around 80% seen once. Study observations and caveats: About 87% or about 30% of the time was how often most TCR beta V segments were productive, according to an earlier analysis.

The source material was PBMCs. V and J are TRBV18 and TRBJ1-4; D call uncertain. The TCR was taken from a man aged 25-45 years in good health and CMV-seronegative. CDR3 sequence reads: CASSPPRARPNEKLFF. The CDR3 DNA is TGTGCCAGCTCACCACCGAGGGCCCGTCCTAATGAAAAACTGTTTTTT.